These T cell receptor beta chains were read from a single sample in a study of T cells in Graves' hyperthyroidism and ophthalmopathy. In TCRdb, the multiplex PCR reads were re-called with MiXCR into one record per CDR3 protein. The sample consists of fewer than 600,000 distinct CDR3 sequences, roughly 14% of them appearing once. What was sequenced was blood. The receptors shown here come from a woman younger than 35 with Graves' hyperthyroidism. Each CDR3 is given with its conserved first and last residue. A D gene is named only where the DNA matches it firmly. The listing skips clone size in some rows; elsewhere it reads once, few, many or a size class.

>TRBD1|TRBJ1-2|many|TRBV12-3/TRBV12-4
TGTGCCAGCAGTTTAGCGTCACAGGGGCTCCCCTATGGCTACACCTTC
CASSLASQGLPYGYTF
>-|TRBJ1-1|-|TRBV7-3
TGTGCCAGCAGCCCATCTTTTGGCACTGAAGCTTTCTTT
CASSPSFGTEAFF
>-|TRBJ1-2|-|TRBV6-1
TGTGCCAGCTTCCGGGCGGCTGGCTACACCTTC
CASFRAAGYTF
>TRBD2|TRBJ2-7|many|TRBV11-2
TGTGCCAGCAGCCCAGGGAGAGGACTAGCGGGAGGGTGGATCAGCTCCTACGAGCAGTACTTC
CASSPGRGLAGGWISSYEQYF
>TRBD1|TRBJ1-2|-|TRBV6-1
TGTGCCAGCATGAAGACAGGGGAGCATGGCTACACCTTC
CASMKTGEHGYTF
>-|TRBJ2-7|many|TRBV18
TGTGCCAGCTCACCAGGGGGCGAGCAGTACTTC
CASSPGGEQYF
>TRBD2|TRBJ2-1|-|TRBV4-1
TGCGCCAGCAGCCAAGAAGGGAGTGGCGGGAGGATTTGGGGTAACGATGAGCAGTTCTTC
CASSQEGSGGRIWGNDEQFF
>-|TRBJ1-1|-|TRBV9
TGTGCCAGCAGCGTAGGAAACAGGGAGAACACTGAAGCTTTCTTT
CASSVGNRENTEAFF
>TRBD1|TRBJ1-5|many|TRBV15
TGTGCCACCAGGAGGGGGCGTCTTAATCAGCCCCAGCATTTT
CATRRGRLNQPQHF
>TRBD1|TRBJ1-1|many|TRBV2
TGTGCCAGCAGAGCAGGGGGCTTGAAAAACGTCGACACTGAAGCTTTCTTT
CASRAGGLKNVDTEAFF
>TRBD2|TRBJ2-2|few|TRBV6-1
TGTGCCAGCAGACCGGGACTAGCGCGGAGCGGGGAGCTGTTTTTT
CASRPGLARSGELFF
>TRBD1|TRBJ1-1|many|TRBV5-1
TGTGCCAGCAGCGTGGGACAGGGAAACACTGAAGCTTTCTTT
CASSVGQGNTEAFF
>-|TRBJ2-7|many|TRBV2
TGTGCCAGTCAGCCGGAGGGGGCTGGCTACGAGCAGTACTTC
CASQPEGAGYEQYF
>TRBD1|TRBJ2-5|many|TRBV2
TGTGCCAGCAGTGAGAGGACAGGGGGCACCCAGTACTTC
CASSERTGGTQYF
>TRBD2|TRBJ2-5|-|TRBV10-1
TGCGCCAGCTCGGGACTAGCCAGGGAGACCCAGTACTTC
CASSGLARETQYF
>-|TRBJ1-5|many|TRBV30
TGTGCCTGGAGTGTACTCGATCAGCCCCAGCATTTT
CAWSVLDQPQHF
>-|TRBJ2-3|few|TRBV19
TGTGCCAGTAGTACGGACAGTGCCAGTAGCACAGATACGCAGTATTTT
CASSTDSASSTDTQYF
>TRBD1|TRBJ2-3|-|TRBV19
TGTGCCAGTAGCTCGACAGGGAACGACCTCGATACGCAGTATTTT
CASSSTGNDLDTQYF
>TRBD1|TRBJ2-2|-|TRBV27
TGTGCCAGCAGTTTATCAGGCCAGGGGGCAGGTGGGCTGTTTTTT
CASSLSGQGAGGLFF
>-|TRBJ2-3|few|TRBV24-1
TGTGCCACCAGTGATTTGCAGGTTCTGGGGGCAGATACGCAGTATTTT
CATSDLQVLGADTQYF
>-|TRBJ2-1|many|TRBV24-1
TGTGCCACCAGTGGGACGGTGGGAGCAGGCCGCTCCTACAATGAGCAGTTCTTC
CATSGTVGAGRSYNEQFF
>-|TRBJ1-2|many|TRBV15
TGTGCCACCACCCCCCTGAGGACAGACATTTGGGGCTACACCTTC
CATTPLRTDIWGYTF
>TRBD1|TRBJ1-1|-|TRBV24-1
TGTGCCACCAGGGGGACAGTCAACACTGAAGCTTTCTTT
CATRGTVNTEAFF
>TRBD2|TRBJ2-1|many|TRBV7-3
TGTGCCAGCAGCCCAGTTAGCGGGAGGGCCAATGAGCAGTTCTTC
CASSPVSGRANEQFF
>-|TRBJ1-5|many|TRBV12-5
TGTGCTAGTGGTCCCCAAGACACCGGGCTTAGCAATCAGCCCCAGCATTTT
CASGPQDTGLSNQPQHF
>TRBD2|TRBJ2-5|many|TRBV3-1
TGTGCCAGCAGCCAAGGTCTAGCGGCAGAGGGGCAAGAGACCCAGTACTTC
CASSQGLAAEGQETQYF